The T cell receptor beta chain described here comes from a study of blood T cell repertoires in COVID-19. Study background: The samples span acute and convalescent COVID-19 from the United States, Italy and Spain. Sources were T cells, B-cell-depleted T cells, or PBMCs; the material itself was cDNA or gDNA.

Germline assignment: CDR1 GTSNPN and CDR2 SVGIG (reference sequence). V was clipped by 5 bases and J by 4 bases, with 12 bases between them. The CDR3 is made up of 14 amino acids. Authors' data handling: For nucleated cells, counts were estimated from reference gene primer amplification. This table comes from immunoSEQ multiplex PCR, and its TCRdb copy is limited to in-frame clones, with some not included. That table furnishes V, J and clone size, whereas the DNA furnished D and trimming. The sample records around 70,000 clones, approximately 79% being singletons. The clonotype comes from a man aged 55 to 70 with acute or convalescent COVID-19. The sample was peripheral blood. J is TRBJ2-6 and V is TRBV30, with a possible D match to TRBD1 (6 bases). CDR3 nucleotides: TGTGCCTGGGGGCAGGGGAACGGGGCCAACGTCCTGACTTTC. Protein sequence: CAWGQGNGANVLTF. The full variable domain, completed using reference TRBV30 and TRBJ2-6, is SQTIHQWPATLVQPVGSPLSLECTVEGTSNPNLYWYRQAAGRGLQLLFYSVGIGQISSEVPQNLSASRPQDRQFILSSKKLLLSDSGFYLCAWGQGNGANVLTFGAGSRLTVL.